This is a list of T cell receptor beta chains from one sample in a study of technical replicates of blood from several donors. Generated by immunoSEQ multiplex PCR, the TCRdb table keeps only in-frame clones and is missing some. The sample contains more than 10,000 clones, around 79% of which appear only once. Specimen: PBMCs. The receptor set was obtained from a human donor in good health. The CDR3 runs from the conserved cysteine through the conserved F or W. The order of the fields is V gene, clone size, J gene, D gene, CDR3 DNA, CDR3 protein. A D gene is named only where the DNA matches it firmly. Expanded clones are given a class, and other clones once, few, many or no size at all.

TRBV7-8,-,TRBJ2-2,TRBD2,TGTGCCAGCAGCTTAGAGTGGCTAGCGGGACCCGGGGAGCTGTTTTTT,CASSLEWLAGPGELFF
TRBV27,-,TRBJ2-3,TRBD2,TGTGCCAGCAACCCACTAGCGGGGCGATTGGGTACGCAGTATTTT,CASNPLAGRLGTQYF
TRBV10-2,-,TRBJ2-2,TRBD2,TGCGCCAGCAGTGGGGAGGGGACCACCGGGGAGCTGTTTTTT,CASSGEGTTGELFF
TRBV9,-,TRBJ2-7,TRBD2,TGTGCCAGCAGCGTAGGAAGCGGGAGTGGCGAGCAGTACTTC,CASSVGSGSGEQYF
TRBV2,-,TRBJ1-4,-,TGTGCCAGCATTAGCACGACAGGTCGGAATGAAAAACTGTTTTTT,CASISTTGRNEKLFF
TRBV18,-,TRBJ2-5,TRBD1,TGTGCCAGCTCACCCGGGACAGGGTGGGGAGAGACCCAGTACTTC,CASSPGTGWGETQYF
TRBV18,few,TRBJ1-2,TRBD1,TGTGCCAGCTCACCGGGACAGGGGCCCGTATCATGGAATGGCTACACCTTC,CASSPGQGPVSWNGYTF
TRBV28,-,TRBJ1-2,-,TGTGCCAGCAGTTTTAGCAGGGATGGTGGCTACACCTTC,CASSFSRDGGYTF
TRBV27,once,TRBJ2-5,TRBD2,TGTGCCAGCAGTCCACTAGCGGGAGGGCCCCAAGAGACCCAGTACTTC,CASSPLAGGPQETQYF
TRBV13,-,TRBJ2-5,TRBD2,TGTGCCAGCAGCTCGGGACTAGCGGGATCCTGGGAGACCCAGTACTTC,CASSSGLAGSWETQYF
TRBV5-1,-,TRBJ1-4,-,TGCGCCAGCAGCTTGCTAGGTGCAACTAATGAAAAACTGTTTTTT,CASSLLGATNEKLFF
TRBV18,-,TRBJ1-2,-,TGTGCCAGCTCACTAAACGGGGACTATGGCTACACCTTC,CASSLNGDYGYTF
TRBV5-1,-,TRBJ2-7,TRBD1,TGCGCCAGCAGCTTCGGGGACAGGGCCAACGAGCAGTACTTC,CASSFGDRANEQYF
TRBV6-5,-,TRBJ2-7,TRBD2,TGTGCCAGCCGAGTTACCCTAGCGGGAGAGGGCGAGCAGTACTTC,CASRVTLAGEGEQYF
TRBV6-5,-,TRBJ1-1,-,TGTGCCAGCAGTTACGGGGCAGGGGTGAACACTGAAGCTTTCTTT,CASSYGAGVNTEAFF
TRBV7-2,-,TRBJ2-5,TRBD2,TGTGCCAGCAGCCCACAGCGGGGGGGTCAAGAGACCCAGTACTTC,CASSPQRGGQETQYF
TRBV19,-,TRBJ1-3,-,TGTGCCAGTAGTATAGCGCCGAGCTCTGGAAACACCATATATTTT,CASSIAPSSGNTIYF
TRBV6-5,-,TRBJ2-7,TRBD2,TGTGCCAGCAGTTACTTGTGGACTAGCCCCGAGCAGTACTTC,CASSYLWTSPEQYF
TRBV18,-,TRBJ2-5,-,TGTGCCAGCTCACCACGTGGTACTCTTGAAGAGACCCAGTACTTC,CASSPRGTLEETQYF
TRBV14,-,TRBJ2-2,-,TGTGCCAGCAGCCAAGGAGAGGGAGGGAACACCGGGGAGCTGTTTTTT,CASSQGEGGNTGELFF
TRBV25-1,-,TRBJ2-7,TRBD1,TGTGCCAGCAGTGATCCCGCCAGGGGGTCCTACGAGCAGTACTTC,CASSDPARGSYEQYF
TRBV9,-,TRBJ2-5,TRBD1,TGTGCCAGCAGCGTGGGGACAGAAGAGACCCAGTACTTC,CASSVGTEETQYF
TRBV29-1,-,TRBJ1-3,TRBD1,TGCAGCGCGTTCGGGACAGACCCTGGAAACACCATATATTTT,CSAFGTDPGNTIYF
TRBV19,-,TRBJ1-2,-,TGTGCCAGTAGTTCTAGAGGCATTAACTATGGCTACACCTTC,CASSSRGINYGYTF
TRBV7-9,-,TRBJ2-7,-,TGTGCCAGCAGCTTAGTGGGCACCTACGAGCAGTACTTC,CASSLVGTYEQYF
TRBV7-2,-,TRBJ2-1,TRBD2,TGTGCCAGCCGGGGACTAGCGGAGTACAATGAGCAGTTCTTC,CASRGLAEYNEQFF
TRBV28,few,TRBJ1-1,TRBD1,TGTGCCAGCAGTCGCCCACAGGGGGCGAGCACTGAAGCTTTCTTT,CASSRPQGASTEAFF
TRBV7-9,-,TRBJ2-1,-,TGTGCCAGCAGCTTAAGAAGCGGCACAAATAATGAGCAGTTCTTC,CASSLRSGTNNEQFF
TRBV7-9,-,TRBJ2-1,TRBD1,TGTGCCAGCAGCCCAGGGGGCGTAAGGGTCCCATGGTTCTTC,CASSPGGVRVPWFF
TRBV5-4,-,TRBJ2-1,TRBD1,TGTGCCAGCAGGGAAGGGACAGACCTCTACAATGAGCAGTTCTTC,CASREGTDLYNEQFF
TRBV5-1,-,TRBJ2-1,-,TGCGCCAGCATGACTGGCCCCGACTCGGCCAATGAGCAGTTCTTC,CASMTGPDSANEQFF
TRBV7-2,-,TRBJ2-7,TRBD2,TGTGCCAGCAGCCGGCGACTAGCGGTGAGGGGTGAGCAGTACTTC,CASSRRLAVRGEQYF
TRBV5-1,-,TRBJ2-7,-,TGCGCCAGCAGCCGAGCTGGACTAACCTACGAGCAGTACTTC,CASSRAGLTYEQYF
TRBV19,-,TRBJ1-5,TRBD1,TGTGCCAGTAGTATGGGCCAGGGGGCGAGTCAGCCCCAGCATTTT,CASSMGQGASQPQHF
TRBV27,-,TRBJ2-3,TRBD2,TGTGCCAGCAGTTTATCAAGCGGGGCTAGCACAGATACGCAGTATTTT,CASSLSSGASTDTQYF
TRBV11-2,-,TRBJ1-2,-,TGTGCCAGCAGCTTAGGGACAAACTATGGCTACACCTTC,CASSLGTNYGYTF
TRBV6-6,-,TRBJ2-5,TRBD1,TGTGCCAGCAGCCTATATCGCAGGGGGCAAGAGACCCAGTACTTC,CASSLYRRGQETQYF
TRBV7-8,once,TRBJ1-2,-,TGTGCCAGCAGCCGCGTTCCGAACTATGGCTACACCTTC,CASSRVPNYGYTF
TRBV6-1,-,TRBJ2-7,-,TGTGCCAGCGAGTCGTATGCTAGCGCAACCTACGAGCAGTACTTC,CASESYASATYEQYF